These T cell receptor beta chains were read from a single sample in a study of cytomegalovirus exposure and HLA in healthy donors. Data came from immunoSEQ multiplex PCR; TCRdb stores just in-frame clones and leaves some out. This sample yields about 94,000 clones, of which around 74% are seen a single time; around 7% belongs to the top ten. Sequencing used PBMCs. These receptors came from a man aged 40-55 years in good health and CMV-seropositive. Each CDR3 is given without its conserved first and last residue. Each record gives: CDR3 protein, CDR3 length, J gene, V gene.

cdr3_aa: ASGPSGGNTIY; cdr3_length: 11; j_call: TRBJ1-3; v_call: TRBV12-5
cdr3_aa: ASSVIRDRTYSNQPQH; cdr3_length: 16; j_call: TRBJ1-5; v_call: TRBV2
cdr3_aa: ASSPHTGVVETQY; cdr3_length: 13; j_call: TRBJ2-5; v_call: TRBV4-3
cdr3_aa: ASSPLAGGSYNEQF; cdr3_length: 14; j_call: TRBJ2-1; v_call: TRBV7-8
cdr3_aa: ASSSGGGPYYEQY; cdr3_length: 13; j_call: TRBJ2-7; v_call: TRBV5-1
cdr3_aa: ASSPNPRVEGYT; cdr3_length: 12; j_call: TRBJ1-2; v_call: TRBV19
cdr3_aa: ASSSAGRDEQF; cdr3_length: 11; j_call: TRBJ2-1; v_call: TRBV7-7
cdr3_aa: ASSSGTSGETQY; cdr3_length: 12; j_call: TRBJ2-5; v_call: TRBV11-2
cdr3_aa: ASSLAGGAEQY; cdr3_length: 11; j_call: TRBJ2-7; v_call: TRBV9
cdr3_aa: ASSAGTEIYNEQF; cdr3_length: 13; j_call: TRBJ2-1; v_call: TRBV27
cdr3_aa: ASSLAFGHTNYGYT; cdr3_length: 14; j_call: TRBJ1-2; v_call: TRBV5-1
cdr3_aa: ASQRTSGISSYNEQF; cdr3_length: 15; j_call: TRBJ2-1; v_call: TRBV28
cdr3_aa: ASSFYGLAGLKRELF; cdr3_length: 15; j_call: TRBJ2-2; v_call: TRBV7-9
cdr3_aa: AITETTVNYGYT; cdr3_length: 12; j_call: TRBJ1-2; v_call: TRBV10-3
cdr3_aa: AISEDDGTGSGNTIY; cdr3_length: 15; j_call: TRBJ1-3; v_call: TRBV10-3